What follows are 22 T cell receptor beta chains derived from one specimen sequenced in a study of beta chain features in type 1 diabetes. All of the isolated RNA was reverse transcribed, so expressed TCRB transcripts were sequenced. The protocol was immunoSEQ multiplex PCR, while the TCRdb copy is restricted to in-frame clones and leaves out a portion. The sample lists over 20,000 clones; around half were seen once. Study-level results: All four CD4+ subsets of Type 1 diabetes patients contained TCRB CDR3s that were moderately but significantly shorter.

The antigens these receptors bind are not known. Material for sequencing was stem cell memory CD4+ T cells from blood. The receptors here all came from a man aged 30 to 39 with type 1 diabetes.

This chain uses TRBV6-5 with TRBJ2-7; D perhaps matches TRBD2 (5 bases). The germline V and J ends were trimmed by 2 bases and 0 bases, with 14 bases remaining between them. This CDR3 has 16 amino acids. Germline CDR1 reads MNHEY; CDR2 reads SVGAGI. This chain's CDR3 is CASSYGTAVSSYEQYF. The CDR3 DNA reads TGTGCCAGCAGTTACGGCACAGCGGTAAGCTCCTACGAGCAGTACTTC.

DNA for the CDR3: TGTGCCAGCAGCTTGGGTCGACAAGGAGGTGAGCAGTTCTTC. It codes for CASSLGRQGGEQFF. This chain links TRBV5-6 with TRBJ2-1; TRBD2 is a possible D gene (5 bases). V was cut by 0 bases and J by 9 bases, with 13 bases left in between. Looked up from germline, CDR1 is SGHDT and CDR2 is YYEEEE. The CDR3 has 14 residues.

The chain recombines TRBV5-1 with TRBJ2-3; D is perhaps TRBD2 (6 bases). V dropped 0 bases and J dropped 1 base, with 9 bases sitting between them. Germline V gene data show CDR1 as SGHRS and CDR2 as YFSETQ. The CDR3 sequence is 15 residues long. The CDR3 nucleotides read TGCGCCAGCAGCTTGGTGGCTAGCGGCACAGATACGCAGTATTTT. Translated: CASSLVASGTDTQYF.

The V gene is TRBV30, the J gene TRBJ1-2; D call uncertain. Trimming shortened V by 4 bases and J by 3 bases, and 18 bases separated the two germline ends. This CDR3 is 15 amino acids long. Per germline, CDR1 GTSNPN and CDR2 SVGIG (reference sequence). CDR3: CAWIGGERIDYGYTF. The CDR3 nucleotides are TGTGCCTGGATTGGCGGGGAGCGGATAGACTATGGCTACACCTTC.

This chain links TRBV5-1 with TRBJ1-2; a weak D match, TRBD1 (5 bases). The CDR3 runs to 14 residues. Germline V gene data show CDR1 as SGHRS and CDR2 as YFSETQ. Deletions cut 4 bases from V and 4 bases from J, with 14 bases between. CDR3 nucleotide sequence: TGCGCCAGCAGCCCGGCGGAGGGGACCTATGGCTACACCTTC. Its protein is CASSPAEGTYGYTF.

The chain couples TRBV9 to TRBJ2-5; tentative D call: TRBD1 (7 bases). The V gene's germline CDR1 is SGDLS and CDR2 YYNGEE. CDR3 size: 15 residues. V was cut by 0 bases and J by 5 bases, with 14 bases left in between. Here the CDR3 reads CASSVAQGGSETQYF. DNA of the CDR3: TGTGCCAGCAGCGTAGCCCAGGGGGGTAGTGAGACCCAGTACTTC.

The V gene is TRBV7-9, the J gene TRBJ1-2, with D possibly matching TRBD1 (5 bases). The length of the CDR3 is 12 residues. Germline CDR1 and CDR2: SEHNR and FQNEAQ (reference sequence). The V end lost 1 base, the J end lost 8 bases, and 8 bases lay between the germline ends. In DNA, the CDR3 is TGTGCCAGCAGCTTAGAGAAGGGGGGCTACACCTTC. The encoded protein is CASSLEKGGYTF.

The genes are TRBV29-1 and TRBJ1-6; D is uncertain. The V and J ends lost 7 bases and 8 bases respectively, with 15 bases between them. This CDR3 is 13 amino acids long. Germline CDR1 SQVTM, CDR2 ANQGSEA. In DNA, the CDR3 is TGCAGCGAACTTCCGCGACGGGATTCACCCCTCCACTTT. It translates to CSELPRRDSPLHF.

For the CDR3, the DNA is TGTGCCAGCAGTTACTTTGGGAGCGGCAATCAGCCCCAGCATTTT. Its protein product is CASSYFGSGNQPQHF. This chain joins TRBV6-6 and TRBJ1-5; D gene uncertain. The CDR3 totals 15 residues. V was clipped by 1 base and J by 2 bases, with 9 bases between them. Germline values: CDR1 MNHNY, CDR2 SVGAGI (reference sequence).

The rearrangement uses TRBV6-1 and TRBJ2-7, with 10 positions matching TRBD1. V dropped 7 bases and J dropped 6; count of bases not matched to a gene: 9. Germline lookup yields CDR1 MNHNS and CDR2 SASEGT. The CDR3 has 14 residues. The CDR3 region is CASTRQGAVSEQYF. CDR3 nucleotide sequence: TGTGCCAGCACTCGACAGGGGGCGGTTTCCGAGCAGTACTTC.

This clone has a handful of counts. The rearrangement uses TRBV29-1 and TRBJ2-7, with 7 bases lining up with TRBD2. The V gene's germline CDR1 is SQVTM and CDR2 ANQGSEA. V lost 3 bases and J lost 9; bases outside the gene matches: 11. CDR3 length equals 13 residues. Here the CDR3 DNA reads TGCAGCGTTGACGGCCCGGGGGGTTATGGGCAGTACTTC. It specifies CSVDGPGGYGQYF.

V usage is TRBV6-1 and J usage is TRBJ2-1; TRBD2 matches at 10 bases. V shed 11 bases and J 8 bases; nucleotides not matched to a gene: 6. The CDR3 loop spans 12 amino acids. In germline, CDR1 is MNHNS, CDR2 SASEGT. CDR3 residues: CALAGVGDEQFF. Written as DNA, the CDR3 is TGTGCCCTAGCGGGAGTCGGCGATGAGCAGTTCTTC.

J is TRBJ2-5 and V is TRBV5-1, with TRBD1 matching 9 bases. The CDR3 length is 14 residues. Trimming at V came to 4 bases and at J to 5 bases, leaving 6 bases not matched to a gene. The germline V gene has CDR1 SGHRS and CDR2 YFSETQ. The CDR3 reads CASSVGTGKETQYF. CDR3 DNA sequence: TGCGCCAGCAGCGTCGGGACAGGGAAGGAGACCCAGTACTTC.

J is TRBJ2-5 and V is TRBV2, with 8 nucleotides matching TRBD2. This CDR3 spans 15 amino acids. V was clipped by 3 bases and J by 5 bases; unmatched bases: 8. Germline CDR1 reads SNHLY; CDR2 reads FYNNEI. The CDR3 DNA is TGTGCCAGCAGTGAGATGAGCGGGGGCGGGGAGACCCAGTACTTC. It is translated as CASSEMSGGGETQYF.

This clone came up a few times. The chain uses TRBV5-4 and TRBJ2-3; TRBD2 aligns across 10 bases. Trimming took 0 bases from V and 4 from J; bases not matched to a gene: 8. The CDR3 runs 17 residues. Germline V lookup: CDR1 SGHNT, CDR2 YYREEE (reference sequence). CDR3: CASSLGNSGRAPDTQYF. CDR3 DNA: TGTGCCAGCAGCTTGGGGAACAGCGGGAGGGCCCCAGATACGCAGTATTTT.

The genes are TRBV18 and TRBJ1-1; D may be TRBD1 (6 bases). V was shortened by 2 bases and J by 1 base, with 8 bases between the two germline ends. The CDR3 consists of 14 residues. The germline gives CDR1 KGHSH, CDR2 LQKENI. The CDR3 sequence: CASSPWDTNTEAFF. CDR3 in DNA: TGTGCCAGCTCACCATGGGACACGAACACTGAAGCTTTCTTT.

V usage is TRBV5-6 and J usage is TRBJ1-5, with D possibly matching TRBD1 (5 bases). CDR1 and CDR2 (germline): SGHDT, YYEEEE. The CDR3 has 15 residues. Between the trimmed V and J ends, which lost 4 bases and 2 bases, there was a span of 13 bases. As DNA, the CDR3 is TGTGCCAGCAGCCCTGCTGGGGCGGGCAATCAGCCCCAGCATTTT. Protein: CASSPAGAGNQPQHF.

The chain joins TRBV9 to TRBJ2-7; the match to TRBD2 covers 8 bases. V shed 0 bases, J shed 3 bases, and the junction held 5 bases outside the gene matches. The CDR3 sequence is 15 residues long. Germline values: CDR1 SGDLS, CDR2 YYNGEE. CDR3 DNA sequence: TGTGCCAGCAGCGTAGCACTAGCGGAAATCTACGAGCAGTACTTC. It specifies CASSVALAEIYEQYF.

The chain couples TRBV11-3 to TRBJ2-6; possible D gene TRBD1, 5 bases. The germline gives CDR1 SGHNT, CDR2 YENEEA. V was shortened by 0 bases and J by 1 base, with 10 bases between the two germline ends. This CDR3 region has 17 residues. This CDR3 reads CASSLDGRVSGANVLTF. For the CDR3, the DNA is TGTGCCAGCAGCTTAGACGGCAGGGTTTCTGGGGCCAACGTCCTGACTTTC. The whole variable domain, remainder taken from reference TRBV11-3 and TRBJ2-6, is EAGVVQSPRYKIIEKKQPVAFWCNPISGHNTLYWYLQNLGQGPELLIRYENEEAVDDSQLPKDRFSAERLKGVDSTLKIQPAELGDSAVYLCASSLDGRVSGANVLTFGAGSRLTVL.

This chain connects TRBV28 to TRBJ2-1, with TRBD2 matching 10 bases. The germline V gene encodes CDR1 MDHEN and CDR2 SYDVKM. J lost 5 bases, V lost 6 bases, and 7 bases had no gene match. The CDR3 covers 15 residues. CDR3 loop: CASSKWTSGDNEQFF. The DNA for the CDR3 is TGTGCCAGCAGCAAATGGACTAGCGGTGACAATGAGCAGTTCTTC.

The V call is TRBV6-1, the J call TRBJ1-4; D is uncertain. V was pared by 3 bases and J by 8 bases, with 13 bases between. From germline, CDR1 is MNHNS and CDR2 SASEGT. CDR3 length: 14 residues. CDR3 DNA sequence: TGTGCCAGCAGTGATAGGAACCTGAGGGAAAAACTGTTTTTT. Translating it yields CASSDRNLREKLFF.

The chain employs TRBV5-6 and TRBJ1-3; TRBD1 matches at 7 bases. CDR1 and CDR2 from the germline V gene are SGHDT and YYEEEE. The CDR3 contains 16 residues. V lost 4 bases, J lost 0 bases, and 7 bases stayed unmatched. CDR3: CASSPAGQPSGNTIYF. The CDR3 DNA is TGTGCCAGCAGCCCGGCGGGACAGCCCTCTGGAAACACCATATATTTT.